The source of this T cell receptor beta chain is a study of blood T cells in healthy people across ages. The V gene's germline CDR1 is DFQATT and CDR2 SNEGSKA (reference sequence). V trimming: 0 bases; J trimming: 6 bases; junction bases outside the gene matches: 5. This CDR3 is built from 15 residues. Ten or more counts support this clonotype. The use of a sample-barcoded 5' primer and a J-beta primer mix characterized a second PCR of 7 to 11 cycles. Each cDNA was tagged by a template-switch adaptor containing 12 random nucleotides. TCRdb itself ran the 5' RACE reads through MiXCR, one entry per CDR3 protein. The sample carries around 650,000 distinct CDR3 sequences, roughly 32% recorded once.

Sequenced material: blood. The chain has TRBV20-1 and TRBJ2-1, with TRBD2 matching 10 bases. This TCR came from a woman of 80 years or more in good health. The CDR3 DNA is TGCAGTGCTAGAGATTTCCTAGCGGGGGCCAATGAGCAGTTCTTC. Translated: CSARDFLAGANEQFF.